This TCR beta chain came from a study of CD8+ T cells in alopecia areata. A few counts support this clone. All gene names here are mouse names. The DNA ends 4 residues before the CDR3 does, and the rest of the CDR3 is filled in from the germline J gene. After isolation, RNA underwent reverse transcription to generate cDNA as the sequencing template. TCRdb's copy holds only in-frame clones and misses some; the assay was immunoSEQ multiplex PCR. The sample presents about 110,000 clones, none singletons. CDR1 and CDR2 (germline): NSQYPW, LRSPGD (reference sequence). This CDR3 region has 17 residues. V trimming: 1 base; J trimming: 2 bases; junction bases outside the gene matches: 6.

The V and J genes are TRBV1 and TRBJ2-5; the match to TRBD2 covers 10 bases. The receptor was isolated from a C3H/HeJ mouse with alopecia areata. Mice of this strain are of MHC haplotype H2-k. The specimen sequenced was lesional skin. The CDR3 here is CTCSAAPGLGVQDTQYF. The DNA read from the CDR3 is TGCACCTGCAGTGCAGCCCCCGGACTGGGGGTCCAAGAC.